Below are 3 T cell receptor beta chains sequenced from a single sample in a study of T-cell reconstitution after alpha-beta-depleted transplantation in children. A TCRbeta library incorporating unique molecular identifiers was prepared. TCRdb ran MiXCR on the PCR reads and lists one entry per CDR3 protein. The data show about 200,000 distinct CDR3 sequences, with roughly 6.3% seen just once and about 5% held by the top ten. The source was PBMCs, collected before TCRalphabeta/CD19-depleted stem cell transplant. The receptors shown here come from a girl under three years old with combined immunodeficiency, due to receive a stem cell transplant.

Ten or more counts support this clonotype. The V call is TRBV29-1, the J call TRBJ1-2; D perhaps matches TRBD1 (6 bases). The germline CDR1 and CDR2 sequences are SQVTM and ANQGSEA. V was clipped by 5 bases and J by 4 bases, with 8 bases between them. The CDR3 loop spans 11 amino acids. CDR3 protein: CSVQGTYGYTF. CDR3 coding DNA: TGCAGCGTTCAGGGGACCTATGGCTACACCTTC.

This clonotype was detected ten times or more. V usage is TRBV27 and J usage is TRBJ1-1; D is unresolved. The germline V and J ends were trimmed by 3 bases and 4 bases, with 12 bases remaining between them. CDR1 and CDR2 (germline): MNHEY, SMNVEV (reference sequence). This CDR3 spans 14 amino acids. The CDR3 DNA is TGTGCCAGCAGTTTTCTTCCTAGAATCACTGAAGCTTTCTTT. Encoded protein: CASSFLPRITEAFF.

This clonotype was counted ten times or more. V gene TRBV5-1 combines with J gene TRBJ2-1; 9 bases agree with TRBD1. This CDR3 is 15 amino acids long. Trimming at V came to 0 bases and at J to 9 bases, leaving 7 bases not matched to a gene. Germline V gives CDR1 SGHRS, CDR2 YFSETQ. The CDR3 nucleotides read TGCGCCAGCAGCTTGGGACAGGGGGTGCAGGGTGAGCAGTTCTTC. This gives the protein CASSLGQGVQGEQFF.